The present TCR beta chain was sequenced within a study of T-cell memory formation after mild COVID-19. This clonotype was counted a few times. Germline V gene lookup returns CDR1 MNHEY and CDR2 SVGAGI. The ends lost 3 bases at V and 1 base at J; junction bases unmatched: 8. The length of the CDR3 is 17 residues. TCRdb ran MiXCR on the 5' RACE reads and lists one entry per CDR3 protein. Here the sample spans 130,000 to 150,000 distinct CDR3 sequences, about 6.1% being singletons. The sample was PBMCs or a T cell subset sorted from them (not recorded which). This sequence originates from an adult woman who had mild COVID-19 (a few samples of this study predate the infection). Cell type and time point are not known. The genes are TRBV6-5 and TRBJ2-2, with 7 bases fitting TRBD2. In nucleotides, the CDR3 is TGTGCCAGCAGTTATTCGGGTTTAGCGGGGAACACCGGGGAGCTGTTTTTT. It yields the protein CASSYSGLAGNTGELFF.